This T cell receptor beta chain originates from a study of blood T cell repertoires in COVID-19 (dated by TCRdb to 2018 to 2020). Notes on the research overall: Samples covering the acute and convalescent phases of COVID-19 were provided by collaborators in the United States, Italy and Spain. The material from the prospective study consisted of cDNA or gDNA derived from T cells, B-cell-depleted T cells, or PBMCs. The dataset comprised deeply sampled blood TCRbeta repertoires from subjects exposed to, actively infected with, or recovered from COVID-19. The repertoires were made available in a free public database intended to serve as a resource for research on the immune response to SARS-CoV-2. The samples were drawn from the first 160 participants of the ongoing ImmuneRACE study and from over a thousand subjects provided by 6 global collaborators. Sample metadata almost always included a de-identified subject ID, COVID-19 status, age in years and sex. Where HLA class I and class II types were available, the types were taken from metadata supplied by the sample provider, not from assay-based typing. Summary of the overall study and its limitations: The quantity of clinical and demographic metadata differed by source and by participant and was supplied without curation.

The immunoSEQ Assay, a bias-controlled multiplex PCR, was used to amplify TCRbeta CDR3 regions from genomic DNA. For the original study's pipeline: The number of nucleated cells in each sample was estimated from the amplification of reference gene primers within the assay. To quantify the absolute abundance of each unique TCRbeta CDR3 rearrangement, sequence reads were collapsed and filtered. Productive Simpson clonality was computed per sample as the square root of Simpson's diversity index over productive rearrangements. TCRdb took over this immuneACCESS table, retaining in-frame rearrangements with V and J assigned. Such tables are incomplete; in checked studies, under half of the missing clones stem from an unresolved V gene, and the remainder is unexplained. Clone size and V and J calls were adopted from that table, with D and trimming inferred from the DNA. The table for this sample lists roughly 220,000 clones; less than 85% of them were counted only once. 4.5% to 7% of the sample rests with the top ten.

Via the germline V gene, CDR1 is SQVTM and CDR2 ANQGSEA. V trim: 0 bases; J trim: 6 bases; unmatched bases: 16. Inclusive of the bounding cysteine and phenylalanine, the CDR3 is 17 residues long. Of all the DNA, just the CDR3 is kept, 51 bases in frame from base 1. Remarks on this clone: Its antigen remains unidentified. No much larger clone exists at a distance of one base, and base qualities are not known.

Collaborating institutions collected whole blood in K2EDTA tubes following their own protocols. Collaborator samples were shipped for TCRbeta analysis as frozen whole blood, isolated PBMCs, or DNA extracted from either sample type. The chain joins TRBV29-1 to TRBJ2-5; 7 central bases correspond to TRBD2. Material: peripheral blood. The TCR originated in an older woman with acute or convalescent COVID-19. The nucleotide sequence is TGCAGCGTTGAAGAGAAGAGGGTTGCGGGAGCAGGGAAGACCCAGTACTTC. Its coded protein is CSVEEKRVAGAGKTQYF. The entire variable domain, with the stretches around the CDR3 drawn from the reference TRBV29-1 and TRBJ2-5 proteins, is SAVISQKPSRDICQRGTSLTIQCQVDSQVTMMFWYRQQPGQSLTLIATANQGSEATYESGFVIDKFPISRPNLTFSTLTVSNMSPEDSSIYLCSVEEKRVAGAGKTQYFGPGTRLLVL.